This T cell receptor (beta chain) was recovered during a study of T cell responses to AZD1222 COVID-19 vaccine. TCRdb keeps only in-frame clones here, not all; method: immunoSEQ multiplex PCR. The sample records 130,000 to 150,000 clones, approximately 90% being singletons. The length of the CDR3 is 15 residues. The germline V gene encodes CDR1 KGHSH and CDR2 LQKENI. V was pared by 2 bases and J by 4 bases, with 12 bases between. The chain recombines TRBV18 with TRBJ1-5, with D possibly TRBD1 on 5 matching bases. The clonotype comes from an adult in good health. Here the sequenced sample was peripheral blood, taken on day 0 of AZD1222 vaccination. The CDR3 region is CASSPDRNPNQPQHF. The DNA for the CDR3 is TGTGCCAGCTCACCAGACAGAAACCCAAATCAGCCCCAGCATTTT.